This entry concerns a single TCR beta chain. Deep sequencing aimed at 1 in 200,000 to 1 in 1 million T cells' resolution. Assay: immunoSEQ multiplex PCR; the TCRdb copy retains only in-frame clones and omits some. The sample includes about 130,000 clones, about 70% of them seen just once. This sample is part of a study of cytotoxic CD8 clonotypes in ibrutinib-treated CLL. This TCR derives from a human donor with chronic lymphocytic leukemia. Sequencing used PBMCs, obtained after 24 months of ibrutinib treatment.

This chain's CDR3 is CASSFTAGTGETQYF. CDR3 in DNA: TGCGCCAGCAGTTTTACCGCCGGGACCGGGGAGACCCAGTACTTC. The V gene is TRBV5-1, the J gene TRBJ2-5; D possibly matches TRBD1 or TRBD2 (5 bases each). The V end was cut by 5 bases, the J end by 5 bases, with 19 bases between. This CDR3 contains 15 residues. Germline-derived CDR1 and CDR2 are SGHRS and YFSETQ. The whole variable domain, remainder taken from reference TRBV5-1 and TRBJ2-5, is KAGVTQTPRYLIKTRGQQVTLSCSPISGHRSVSWYQQTPGQGLQFLFEYFSETQRNKGNFPGRFSGRQFSNSRSEMNVSTLELGDSALYLCASSFTAGTGETQYFGPGTRLLVL.